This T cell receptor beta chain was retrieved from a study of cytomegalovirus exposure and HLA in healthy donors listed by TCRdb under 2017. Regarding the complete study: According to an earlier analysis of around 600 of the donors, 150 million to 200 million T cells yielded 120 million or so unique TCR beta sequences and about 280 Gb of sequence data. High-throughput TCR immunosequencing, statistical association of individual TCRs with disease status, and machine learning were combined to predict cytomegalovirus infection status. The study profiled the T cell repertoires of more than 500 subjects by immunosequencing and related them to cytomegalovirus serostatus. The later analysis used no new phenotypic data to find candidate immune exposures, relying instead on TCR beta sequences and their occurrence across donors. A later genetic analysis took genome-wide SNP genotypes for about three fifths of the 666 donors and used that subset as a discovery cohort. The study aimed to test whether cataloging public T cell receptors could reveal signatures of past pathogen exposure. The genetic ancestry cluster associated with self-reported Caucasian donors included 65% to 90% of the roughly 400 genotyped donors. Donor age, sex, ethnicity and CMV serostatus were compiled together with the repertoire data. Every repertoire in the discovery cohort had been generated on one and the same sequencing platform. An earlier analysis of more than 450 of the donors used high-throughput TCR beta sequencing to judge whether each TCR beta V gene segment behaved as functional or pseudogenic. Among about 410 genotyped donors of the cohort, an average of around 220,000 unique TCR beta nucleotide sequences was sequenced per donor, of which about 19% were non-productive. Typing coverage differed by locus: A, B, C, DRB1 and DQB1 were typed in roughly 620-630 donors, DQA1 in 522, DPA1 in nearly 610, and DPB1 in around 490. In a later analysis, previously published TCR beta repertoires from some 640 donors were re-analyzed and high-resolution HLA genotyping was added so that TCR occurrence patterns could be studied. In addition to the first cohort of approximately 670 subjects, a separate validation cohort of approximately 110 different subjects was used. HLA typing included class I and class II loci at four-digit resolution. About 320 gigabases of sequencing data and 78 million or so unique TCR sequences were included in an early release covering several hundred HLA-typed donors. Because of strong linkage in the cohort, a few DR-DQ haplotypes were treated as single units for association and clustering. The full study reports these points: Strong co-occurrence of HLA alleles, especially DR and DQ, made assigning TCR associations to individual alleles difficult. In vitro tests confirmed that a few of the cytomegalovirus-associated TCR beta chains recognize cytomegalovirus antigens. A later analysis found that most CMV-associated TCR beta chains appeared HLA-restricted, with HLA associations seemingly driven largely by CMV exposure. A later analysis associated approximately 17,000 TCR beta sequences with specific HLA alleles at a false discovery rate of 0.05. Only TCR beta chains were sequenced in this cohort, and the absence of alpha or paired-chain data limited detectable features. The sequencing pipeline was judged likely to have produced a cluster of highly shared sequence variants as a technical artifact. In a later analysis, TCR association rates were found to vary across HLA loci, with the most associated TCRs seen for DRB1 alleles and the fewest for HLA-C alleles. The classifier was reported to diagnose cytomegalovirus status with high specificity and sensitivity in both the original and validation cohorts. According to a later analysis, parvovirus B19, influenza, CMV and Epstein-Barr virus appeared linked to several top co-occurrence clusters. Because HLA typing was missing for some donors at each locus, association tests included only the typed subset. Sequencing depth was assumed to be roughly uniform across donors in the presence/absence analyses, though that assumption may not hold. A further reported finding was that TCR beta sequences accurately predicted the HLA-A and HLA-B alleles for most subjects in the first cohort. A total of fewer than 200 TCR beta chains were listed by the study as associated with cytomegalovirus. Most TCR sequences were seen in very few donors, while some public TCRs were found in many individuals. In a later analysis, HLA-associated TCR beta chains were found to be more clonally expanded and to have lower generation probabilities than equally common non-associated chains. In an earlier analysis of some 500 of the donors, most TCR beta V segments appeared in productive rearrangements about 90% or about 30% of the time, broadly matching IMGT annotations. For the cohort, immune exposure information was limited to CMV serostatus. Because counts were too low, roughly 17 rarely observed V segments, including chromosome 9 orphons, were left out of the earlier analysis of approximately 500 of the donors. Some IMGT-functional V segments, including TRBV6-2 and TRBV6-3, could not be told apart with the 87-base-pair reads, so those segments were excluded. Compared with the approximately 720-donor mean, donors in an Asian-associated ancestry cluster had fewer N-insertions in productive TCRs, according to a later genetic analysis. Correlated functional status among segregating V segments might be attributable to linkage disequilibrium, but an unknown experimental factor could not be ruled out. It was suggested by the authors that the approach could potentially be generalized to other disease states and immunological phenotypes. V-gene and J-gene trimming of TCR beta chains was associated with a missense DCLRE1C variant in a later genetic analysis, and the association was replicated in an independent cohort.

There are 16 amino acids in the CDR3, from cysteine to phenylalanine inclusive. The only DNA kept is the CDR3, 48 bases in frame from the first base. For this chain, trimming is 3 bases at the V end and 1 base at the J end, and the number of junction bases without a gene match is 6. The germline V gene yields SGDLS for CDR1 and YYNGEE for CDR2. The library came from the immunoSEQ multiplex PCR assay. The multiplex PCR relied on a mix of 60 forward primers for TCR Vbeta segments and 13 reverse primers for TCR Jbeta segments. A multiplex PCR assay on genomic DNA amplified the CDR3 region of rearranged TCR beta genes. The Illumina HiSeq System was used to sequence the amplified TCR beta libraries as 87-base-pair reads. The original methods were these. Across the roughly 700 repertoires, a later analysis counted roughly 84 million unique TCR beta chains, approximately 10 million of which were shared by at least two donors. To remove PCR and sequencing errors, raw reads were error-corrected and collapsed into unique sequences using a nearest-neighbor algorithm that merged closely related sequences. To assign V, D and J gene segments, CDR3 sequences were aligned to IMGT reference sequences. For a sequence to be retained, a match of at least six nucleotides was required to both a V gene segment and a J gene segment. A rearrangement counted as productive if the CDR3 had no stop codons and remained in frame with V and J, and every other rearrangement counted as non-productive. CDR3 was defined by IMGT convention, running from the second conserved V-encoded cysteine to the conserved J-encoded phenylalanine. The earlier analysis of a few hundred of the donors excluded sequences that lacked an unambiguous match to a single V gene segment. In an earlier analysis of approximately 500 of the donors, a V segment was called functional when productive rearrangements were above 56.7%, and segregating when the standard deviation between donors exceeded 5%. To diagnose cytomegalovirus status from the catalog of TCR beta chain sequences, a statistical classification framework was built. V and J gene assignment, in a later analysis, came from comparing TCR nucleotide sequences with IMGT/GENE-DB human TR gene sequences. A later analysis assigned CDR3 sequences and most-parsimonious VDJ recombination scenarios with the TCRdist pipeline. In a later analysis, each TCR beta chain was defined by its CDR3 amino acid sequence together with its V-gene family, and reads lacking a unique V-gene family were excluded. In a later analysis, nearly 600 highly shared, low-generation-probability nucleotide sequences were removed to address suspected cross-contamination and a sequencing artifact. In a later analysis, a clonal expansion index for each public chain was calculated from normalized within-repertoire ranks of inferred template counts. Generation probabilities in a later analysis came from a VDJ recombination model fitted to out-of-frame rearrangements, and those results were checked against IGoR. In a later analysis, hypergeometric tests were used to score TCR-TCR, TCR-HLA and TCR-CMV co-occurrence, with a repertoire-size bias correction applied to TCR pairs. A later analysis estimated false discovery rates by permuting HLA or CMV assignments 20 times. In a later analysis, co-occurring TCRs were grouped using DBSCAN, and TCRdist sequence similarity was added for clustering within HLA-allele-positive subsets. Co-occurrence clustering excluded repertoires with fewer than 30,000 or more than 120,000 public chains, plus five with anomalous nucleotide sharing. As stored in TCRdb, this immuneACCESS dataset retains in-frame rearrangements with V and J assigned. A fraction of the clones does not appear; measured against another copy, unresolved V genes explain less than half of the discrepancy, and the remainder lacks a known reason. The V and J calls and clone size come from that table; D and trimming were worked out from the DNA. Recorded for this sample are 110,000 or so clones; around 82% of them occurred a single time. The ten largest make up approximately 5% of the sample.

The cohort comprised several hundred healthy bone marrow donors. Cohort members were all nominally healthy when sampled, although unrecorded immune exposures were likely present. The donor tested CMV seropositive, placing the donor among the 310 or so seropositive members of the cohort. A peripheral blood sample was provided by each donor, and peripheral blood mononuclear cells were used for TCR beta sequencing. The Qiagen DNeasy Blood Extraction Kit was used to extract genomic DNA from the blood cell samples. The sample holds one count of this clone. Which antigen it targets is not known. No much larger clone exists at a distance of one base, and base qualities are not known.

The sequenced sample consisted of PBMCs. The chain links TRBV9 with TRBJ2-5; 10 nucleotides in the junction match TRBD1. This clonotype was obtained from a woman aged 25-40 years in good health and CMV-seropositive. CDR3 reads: CASSARQGATQETQYF. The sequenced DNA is TGTGCCAGCAGCGCCCGACAGGGGGCGACCCAAGAGACCCAGTACTTC.